The clone carrying this T cell receptor (beta chain) was picked up a small number of times. What it binds is unknown. The data derive from a study of vaccination and CD4 T cells after COVID-19. Looking at the study overall: Two doses of either BNT162b2 or mRNA-1273 vaccine went to participants. Convalescent patients gave post-COVID blood a median roughly 96 days post-diagnosis, range 35 to 161.

Regarding treatment: roughly 11-day PBMC culture with coronavirus spike peptide pools or control peptides (ViraFEST assay). Under the ViraFEST approach, antigen-specific T cells were expanded with peptide pools and TCRs subsequently sequenced. PBMCs, plated at approximately 2 million per well, were grown in the presence of 10 IU/ml IL-2 and 10 ug/ml peptide pools. Sequenced with the Oncomine TCR Beta short-read assay was DNA taken from cultured CD4+ T cells. Using its own MiXCR run on the PCR reads, TCRdb lists one record per CDR3 protein. The data show roughly 9,800 distinct CDR3 sequences, roughly 25% seen once. V dropped 1 base and J dropped 5 bases, with 8 bases sitting between them. The germline V gene has CDR1 MNHNS and CDR2 SASEGT. This CDR3 contains 13 residues.

The origin of this receptor is a human donor who received a COVID-19 vaccine. This sample comprised CD4+ T cells from blood, cultured in vitro, obtained before SARS-CoV-2 vaccination. The chain employs TRBV6-1 and TRBJ1-2; the D is unclear. This CDR3 is CASSEGTMYGYTF. CDR3 coding DNA: TGTGCCAGCAGTGAAGGGACGATGTATGGCTACACCTTC.